These 5 T cell receptor beta chains originate from one sample sequenced in a study of T cell responses to AZD1222 COVID-19 vaccine. Using immunoSEQ multiplex PCR, the repertoire was profiled, and TCRdb retains in-frame clones only, with some absent. The sample carries over 65,000 clones, approximately 82% recorded once. Material: peripheral blood, obtained on day 0 of AZD1222 vaccination. These receptors were collected from an adult in good health.

A single count supports this clone. The chain links TRBV28 to TRBJ1-1; D is undetermined. The V gene lost 3 bases and the J gene lost 4 bases, with 9 bases spanning the gap. The germline gives CDR1 MDHEN, CDR2 SYDVKM. The CDR3 loop spans 13 amino acids. CDR3 bases: TGTGCCAGCAGTTTCATGGGGAGCACTGAAGCTTTCTTT. Its protein product is CASSFMGSTEAFF.

The chain recombines TRBV21-1 with TRBJ2-7; no DNA check was done on the table's D call, TRBD2. TRBV21-1 counts as a pseudogene. The CDR3 consists of 16 residues. The CDR3 is CAREVSVWTQCVEQYF. CDR3 DNA: TGTGCCAGGGAAGTGTCTGTCTGGACTCAATGTGTCGAGCAGTACTTC.

DNA for the CDR3: TGTGCCAGCAGCTCCGCCGTGACCAAGGTTGAAAAACTGTTTTTT. As protein: CASSSAVTKVEKLFF. The chain is built from TRBV11-3 and TRBJ1-4; no firm D call. The CDR3 totals 15 residues. Looked up from germline, CDR1 is SGHNT and CDR2 is YENEEA. The V end was cut by 4 bases, the J end by 7 bases, with 16 bases between.

The chain links TRBV29-1 to TRBJ2-3, with D hard to call. This CDR3 is 12 amino acids long. With 1 base removed from V and 4 bases from J, the gap between germline ends came to 6 bases. The germline gives CDR1 SQVTM, CDR2 ANQGSEA. The CDR3 DNA is TGCAGCGTTGAAGCTGAGTCAGATACGCAGTATTTT. Residues: CSVEAESDTQYF.

The J gene is TRBJ1-6, the V gene TRBV5-1; no definite D call. The CDR3 runs to 14 residues. Germline CDR1 is SGHRS and CDR2 is YFSETQ. The germline V and J ends were trimmed by 4 bases and 4 bases, with 9 bases remaining between them. CDR3 sequence (DNA): TGCGCCAGCAGCCTCCAAGAATATAATTCACCCCTCCACTTT. It is translated as CASSLQEYNSPLHF.